This passage covers 22 T cell receptor beta chains from one sample sequenced in a study of radiotherapy plus CTLA-4 blockade in lung cancer. Sequencing used immunoSEQ multiplex PCR; TCRdb keeps in-frame clones, though not all of them. Of about 120,000 clones in the sample, 90% were seen once. The sequencing used peripheral blood, collected from a patient treated with radiotherapy plus ipilimumab. Receptors were obtained from a human donor with non-small cell lung cancer that progressed on radiotherapy plus ipilimumab.

The V and J genes are TRBV19 and TRBJ1-5, with D perhaps matching TRBD1 (5 bases). Germline V CDR1 and CDR2: LNHDA, SQIVND (reference sequence). The CDR3 runs to 14 residues. Trimming stripped 5 bases from V and 1 base from J, with 9 bases between. CDR3: CASSVRDSNQPQHF. The CDR3, as DNA: TGTGCCAGTAGTGTCCGGGACAGCAATCAGCCCCAGCATTTT.

This clone was recorded a few times. Here the CDR3 DNA reads TGTGCCAGCAGCCCAAGGACAAACTACGAGCAGTACTTC. This gives the protein CASSPRTNYEQYF. V and J are TRBV7-2 and TRBJ2-7, with D possibly matching TRBD1 (5 bases). CDR1 and CDR2 (germline): SGHTA, FQGNSA. V gave up 5 bases and J gave up 3 bases, with 11 bases separating them. The CDR3 is 13 residues long.

This clone was picked up a small number of times. The chain couples TRBV7-9 to TRBJ2-1; TRBD2 is a possible D gene (5 bases). CDR1 is SEHNR and CDR2 is FQNEAQ in the germline V gene (reference sequence). This CDR3 comprises 11 residues. The CDR3 protein is CTSTGYNEQFF. In DNA form, the CDR3 reads TGTACTTCGACGGGGTACAATGAGCAGTTCTTC.

This chain joins TRBV2 and TRBJ2-1; the match to TRBD2 covers 12 bases. The trim removed 6 bases at V and 12 bases at J, leaving 15 bases unmatched. Germline V gives CDR1 SNHLY, CDR2 FYNNEI. The CDR3 runs to 16 residues. The CDR3 loop is CASSRLAGVNSGRQFF. The CDR3 bases are TGTGCCAGCAGCAGACTAGCGGGAGTGAATTCGGGGAGGCAGTTCTTC. Supplemented by reference TRBV2 and TRBJ2-1, the full variable domain reads EPEVTQTPSHQVTQMGQEVILRCVPISNHLYFYWYRQILGQKVEFLVSFYNNEISEKSEIFDDQFSVERPDGSNFTLKIRSTKLEDSAMYFCASSRLAGVNSGRQFFGPGTRLTVL.

The chain uses TRBV18 and TRBJ2-2, with D unresolved. Looked up from germline, CDR1 is KGHSH and CDR2 is LQKENI. This CDR3 region has 13 residues. Trimming shortened V by 2 bases and J by 4 bases, and 5 bases separated the two germline ends. In nucleotides, the CDR3 is TGTGCCAGCTCACCAGGTACCACCGGGGAGCTGTTTTTT. This encodes CASSPGTTGELFF.

This clone was found once. V is TRBV18 and J is TRBJ1-1, with TRBD1 identical over 10 bases. CDR3 length: 15 amino acids. Losses at the gene ends were 3 bases for V and 1 base for J; bases not matched to a gene: 2. Germline lookup yields CDR1 KGHSH and CDR2 LQKENI. As DNA, the CDR3 is TGTGCCAGCTCACCTAGGGACAGGGGGAACACTGAAGCTTTCTTT. It yields the protein CASSPRDRGNTEAFF.

The rearrangement uses TRBV6-6 and TRBJ1-1, with D uncertain. The CDR3 runs 13 residues. Per the germline V gene, CDR1 is MNHNY and CDR2 is SVGAGI (reference sequence). V lost 2 bases to trimming and J lost 3 bases, with 7 bases between them. This CDR3 is CASSYVGDTEAFF. The CDR3 DNA reads TGTGCCAGCAGTTACGTAGGTGACACTGAAGCTTTCTTT.

This clone came up once. The chain carries TRBV18 and TRBJ2-5; D unclear. The end of the DNA fits TRBJ2-7 better, so the J call may be wrong. The CDR3 has 13 amino acids. Germline V CDR1 and CDR2: KGHSH, LQKENI. The CDR3 DNA follows: TGTGCCAGCTCTCCGCGGTCTCTCGACGAGCAGTACTTC. It codes for CASSPRSLDEQYF.

The J gene is TRBJ2-1, the V gene TRBV9; 11 bases fit TRBD2. Germline loops: CDR1 SGDLS, CDR2 YYNGEE. V lost 0 bases, J lost 10 bases, and 6 bases stayed unmatched. The CDR3 runs 15 residues. This chain's CDR3 is CASSVGASGRSEQFF. The DNA of the CDR3 is TGTGCCAGCAGCGTAGGGGCTAGCGGGAGGAGCGAGCAGTTCTTC.

V is TRBV4-1 and J is TRBJ2-2, with a tentative D call TRBD1 (5 bases). V gave up 1 base and J gave up 5 bases, with 14 bases separating them. The CDR3 extends over 16 amino acids. The germline CDR1 and CDR2 sequences are MGHRA and YSYEKL. This CDR3 is CASSQGPQTGTGELFF. CDR3 bases: TGCGCCAGCAGCCAAGGGCCTCAAACAGGTACCGGGGAGCTGTTTTTT.

The chain has TRBV29-1 and TRBJ2-5, with TRBD2 as a possible D gene (6 bases). CDR3 size: 15 residues. V lost 1 base to trimming and J lost 5 bases, with 17 bases between them. Looked up from germline, CDR1 is SQVTM and CDR2 is ANQGSEA. CDR3 bases: TGCAGCGTTGAAGGAAGCGGCGGGGCCGTGGAGACCCAGTACTTC. Its translation: CSVEGSGGAVETQYF.

The J gene is TRBJ1-5, the V gene TRBV30, with D uncertain. The CDR3 extends over 13 amino acids. Germline V lookup: CDR1 GTSNPN, CDR2 SVGIG (reference sequence). Trimming shortened V by 2 bases and J by 6 bases, and 11 bases separated the two germline ends. CDR3 sequence reads: CAWSIGSGQPQHF. Here the CDR3 DNA reads TGTGCCTGGAGTATTGGATCAGGTCAGCCCCAGCATTTT. Drawing the rest from reference TRBV30 and TRBJ1-5, the complete variable domain is SQTIHQWPATLVQPVGSPLSLECTVEGTSNPNLYWYRQAAGRGLQLLFYSVGIGQISSEVPQNLSASRPQDRQFILSSKKLLLSDSGFYLCAWSIGSGQPQHFGDGTRLSIL.

The gene calls are TRBV6-5 and TRBJ1-3, with unresolved D. Trimming took off 6 bases at V and 6 bases at J, with 18 bases between the two ends. The V gene's germline CDR1 is MNHEY and CDR2 SVGAGI. The CDR3 runs 15 residues. Written as DNA, the CDR3 is TGTGCCAGCAGCCCCGCCCGGGCGGGAGCAAACACCATATATTTT. The encoded protein is CASSPARAGANTIYF.

This rearrangement joins TRBV5-1 to TRBJ2-5; 8 bases fit TRBD2. Germline CDR1 SGHRS, CDR2 YFSETQ. V shed 4 bases, J shed 1 base, and the junction held 3 bases outside the gene matches. The length of the CDR3 is 14 residues. Written as DNA, the CDR3 is TGCGCCAGCAGCGTGACTAGCGCCCAAGAGACCCAGTACTTC. It encodes CASSVTSAQETQYF.

This sequence joins TRBV6-6 and TRBJ1-1; weak D call: TRBD1 (6 bases). The CDR3 has 13 amino acids. Germline V gene data show CDR1 as MNHNY and CDR2 as SVGAGI (reference sequence). Trimming cost V 5 bases and J 8 bases, with 15 bases left between them. CDR3 in amino acids: CASSRSGTPEAFF. In DNA form, the CDR3 reads TGTGCCAGCAGTCGAAGCGGGACACCAGAAGCTTTCTTT.

The chain recombines TRBV5-1 with TRBJ2-5; 10 bases fit TRBD1. The end of the DNA is better explained by TRBJ2-7, so the J call may be wrong. The CDR3 contains 15 residues. In germline, CDR1 is SGHRS, CDR2 YFSETQ. CDR3 region: CASSQAGTGVYEQYF. As DNA, the CDR3 is TGCGCCAGCAGTCAAGCCGGGACAGGGGTTTACGAGCAGTACTTC.

V usage is TRBV7-9 and J usage is TRBJ2-5; TRBD2 matches 7 bases. This CDR3 comprises 18 residues. J gave up 1 base and V 1 base, and 12 bases lay outside the gene matches. Germline V lookup: CDR1 SEHNR, CDR2 FQNEAQ (reference sequence). The DNA of the CDR3 is TGTGCCAGCAGCTTAGATCCCTTAGGACTAGGAGGCCAAGAGACCCAGTACTTC. It translates to CASSLDPLGLGGQETQYF.

The chain recombines TRBV9 with TRBJ2-7; D gene unclear. The germline V gene has CDR1 SGDLS and CDR2 YYNGEE. With 3 bases removed from V and 1 base from J, the gap between germline ends came to 11 bases. The CDR3 contains 14 residues. CDR3 in amino acids: CASSAAKSSYEQYF. CDR3 DNA: TGTGCCAGCAGCGCCGCAAAATCGTCCTACGAGCAGTACTTC.

The chain employs TRBV2 and TRBJ1-3; the D gene is possibly TRBD1 (5 bases). Trimming removed 0 bases from V and 4 bases from J, with 10 bases in between. CDR3 length equals 15 residues. Germline V lookup: CDR1 SNHLY, CDR2 FYNNEI. CDR3 region: CASSEAGTEGNTIYF. CDR3 in DNA: TGTGCCAGCAGTGAAGCAGGGACGGAGGGAAACACCATATATTTT.

This sequence joins TRBV27 and TRBJ2-7; 8 nucleotides agree with TRBD1. The CDR3 covers 12 residues. Germline CDR1 MNHEY, CDR2 SMNVEV (reference sequence). J gave up 5 bases and V 8 bases, and 5 bases lay outside the gene matches. The CDR3 bases are TGTGCCAGCGGTGACAGGGGAAACGAGCAGTACTTC. It encodes CASGDRGNEQYF.

The CDR3 reads CASSLQGATYEQYF. CDR3 nucleotides: TGCGCCAGCAGCTTACAGGGAGCAACTTACGAGCAGTACTTC. V gene TRBV5-1 combines with J gene TRBJ2-7; TRBD1 might be the D (6 bases). Germline lookup yields CDR1 SGHRS and CDR2 YFSETQ. V lost 2 bases, J lost 4 bases, and 13 bases lay in between. This CDR3 spans 14 amino acids.

The chain has TRBV5-4 and TRBJ2-6; a weak D match, TRBD2 (7 bases). This CDR3 has 19 residues. Looked up from germline, CDR1 is SGHNT and CDR2 is YYREEE (reference sequence). With 5 bases removed from V and 0 bases from J, the gap between germline ends came to 21 bases. DNA for the CDR3: TGTGCCAGCAGAGCGGGACACCTCAGCGCCAGCTCTGGGGCCAACGTCCTGACTTTC. It yields the protein CASRAGHLSASSGANVLTF.